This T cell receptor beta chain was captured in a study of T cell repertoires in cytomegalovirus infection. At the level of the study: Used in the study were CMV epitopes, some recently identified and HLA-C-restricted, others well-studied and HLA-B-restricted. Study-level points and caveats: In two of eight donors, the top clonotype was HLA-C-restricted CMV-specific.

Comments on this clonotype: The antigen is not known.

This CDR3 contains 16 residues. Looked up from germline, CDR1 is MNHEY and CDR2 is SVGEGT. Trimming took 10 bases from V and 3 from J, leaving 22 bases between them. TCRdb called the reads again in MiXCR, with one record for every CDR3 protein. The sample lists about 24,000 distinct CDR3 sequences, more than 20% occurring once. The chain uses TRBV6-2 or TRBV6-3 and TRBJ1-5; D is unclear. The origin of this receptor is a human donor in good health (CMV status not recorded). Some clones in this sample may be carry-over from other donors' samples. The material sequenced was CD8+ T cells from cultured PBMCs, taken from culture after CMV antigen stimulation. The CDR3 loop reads CATTSRFDLNNQPQHF. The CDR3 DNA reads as TGTGCCACCACCTCCAGGTTCGACCTGAACAATCAGCCCCAGCATTTT.